This T cell receptor beta chain was identified in a study of T cell repertoires in cytomegalovirus infection. Whole-study context: CMV infection and matching HLA type were both indicated by public TCR beta signatures.

TCRdb fed the reads into MiXCR, producing one record per CDR3 protein. The sample has about 360,000 distinct CDR3 sequences; nearly 35% are singletons. Points from the study as a whole: Ex vivo responses were dominated by HLA-C-restricted CMV-specific TCR beta clonotypes.

This clonotype was seen more than once but under ten times. The antigen is undetermined. Trimming took 0 bases from V and 5 from J; bases not matched to a gene: 4. This CDR3 spans 15 amino acids. Germline CDR1 and CDR2: LGHDT and YNNKEL (reference sequence). The chain uses TRBV3-1 and TRBJ2-7; 10 bases line up with TRBD1. The TCR originated in a human donor in good health (CMV status not recorded). Some clones in this sample may be carry-over from other donors' samples. The sequenced sample was cultured PBMCs, obtained from culture after CMV antigen stimulation. The CDR3 protein is CASSQEGTGDDEQYF. In DNA, the CDR3 is TGTGCCAGCAGCCAAGAAGGGACAGGGGATGACGAGCAGTACTTC.